One and the same sample provided the 27 T cell receptor beta chains below, sequenced in a study of blood T cell repertoires in COVID-19. The repertoire was sequenced with immunoSEQ multiplex PCR; TCRdb's copy has only in-frame clones and lacks some. This sample has 250,000 to 350,000 clones, with about nine tenths found just once. The source material was peripheral blood. Receptors were obtained from a woman aged 25 to 39 who had recovered from COVID-19.

The rearrangement links TRBV7-9 to TRBJ1-6; D perhaps matches TRBD1 (6 bases). Trimming removed 5 bases from V and 5 bases from J, with 13 bases in between. Germline-derived CDR1 and CDR2 are SEHNR and FQNEAQ (reference sequence). The CDR3 is 15 residues long. CDR3 DNA sequence: TGTGCCAGCAGCCTTCAGGGGCTGGATAATTCACCCCTCCACTTT. Amino acid sequence: CASSLQGLDNSPLHF.

CDR3 in amino acids: CAWSVEALNYGYTF. CDR3 coding DNA: TGTGCCTGGAGTGTAGAGGCCCTTAACTATGGCTACACCTTC. V is TRBV30 and J is TRBJ1-2; no clear D gene. Germline lookup yields CDR1 GTSNPN and CDR2 SVGIG (reference sequence). CDR3 length equals 14 residues. The ends were cut back, 0 bases at V and 1 base at J, with 9 bases in the middle. Using reference TRBV30 and TRBJ1-2 for the parts outside the CDR3, the full variable domain is SQTIHQWPATLVQPVGSPLSLECTVEGTSNPNLYWYRQAAGRGLQLLFYSVGIGQISSEVPQNLSASRPQDRQFILSSKKLLLSDSGFYLCAWSVEALNYGYTFGSGTRLTVV.

The chain carries TRBV19 and TRBJ1-1, with TRBD1 as a possible D gene (5 bases). CDR1 and CDR2 from the germline V gene are LNHDA and SQIVND (reference sequence). This CDR3 contains 14 residues. V dropped 8 bases and J dropped 1 base, with 14 bases sitting between them. The CDR3 coding sequence is TGTGCCAGTGCCCACCGGGGGAGGAACACTGAAGCTTTCTTT. Amino acid sequence: CASAHRGRNTEAFF.

The rearrangement links TRBV6-6 to TRBJ2-1; 12 bases are a match to TRBD2. Germline lookup yields CDR1 MNHNY and CDR2 SVGAGI (reference sequence). CDR3 length: 16 amino acids. J gave up 10 bases and V 0 bases, and 7 bases lay outside the gene matches. The CDR3 spells CASSYSASGGANEQFF. In nucleotides, the CDR3 is TGTGCCAGCAGTTACTCGGCTAGCGGGGGGGCTAACGAGCAGTTCTTC.

The rearrangement uses TRBV4-2 and TRBJ2-3; 7 bases fit TRBD2. CDR3 size: 15 residues. V trimming: 1 base; J trimming: 5 bases; junction bases outside the gene matches: 6. Germline V gene sequence: CDR1 LGHNA, CDR2 YNFKEQ. CDR3 protein: CASSQGSGAVDTQYF. The CDR3 nucleotides are TGTGCCAGCAGCCAAGGCAGCGGGGCAGTAGATACGCAGTATTTT.

The rearrangement uses TRBV10-3 and TRBJ2-6; the D gene is possibly TRBD2 (5 bases). There are 15 residues in the CDR3. Trimming removed 4 bases from V and 0 bases from J, with 7 bases in between. Germline values: CDR1 ENHRY, CDR2 SYGVKD. This CDR3 is CAISGGLSGANVLTF. CDR3 bases: TGTGCCATCAGTGGAGGACTCTCTGGGGCCAACGTCCTGACTTTC.

The chain joins TRBV19 to TRBJ1-5; D is ambiguous. Germline assignment: CDR1 LNHDA and CDR2 SQIVND (reference sequence). The CDR3 extends over 14 amino acids. V was trimmed by 0 bases and J by 10 bases, leaving 13 bases between them. Written as DNA, the CDR3 is TGTGCCAGTAGTATAGATTCCCGGAGCCCCCCCCAGCATTTT. As protein: CASSIDSRSPPQHF.

The chain uses TRBV5-1 and TRBJ2-2; TRBD2 might be the D (6 bases). The CDR3 runs 14 residues. Per germline, CDR1 SGHRS and CDR2 YFSETQ. Trimming took 4 bases from V and 5 from J, leaving 12 bases between them. CDR3 loop: CASSRNGGTGELFF. The CDR3 bases are TGCGCCAGCAGCAGAAACGGGGGTACCGGGGAGCTGTTTTTT.

The chain is built from TRBV3-1 (or the pseudogene TRBV3-2) and TRBJ1-1; D is ambiguous. CDR3 size: 14 residues. V gave up 0 bases and J gave up 1 base, with 6 bases separating them. Germline CDR1 reads LGHDT; CDR2 reads YNNKEL (reference sequence). The CDR3 loop is CASSQDHGNTEAFF. Written as DNA, the CDR3 is TGTGCCAGCAGCCAAGATCACGGGAACACTGAAGCTTTCTTT.

A single count supports this clone. The chain is built from TRBV6-6 and TRBJ1-4, with D tentatively TRBD1 (6 bases). The germline CDR1 and CDR2 sequences are MNHNY and SVGAGI (reference sequence). The CDR3 consists of 15 residues. The germline V and J ends were trimmed by 2 bases and 7 bases, with 14 bases remaining between them. DNA for the CDR3: TGTGCCAGCAGTTACGACTCTGACAGGTTTGAAAAACTGTTTTTT. It yields the protein CASSYDSDRFEKLFF.

The rearrangement uses TRBV5-4 and TRBJ2-2; 13 bases fit TRBD2. There are 17 residues in the CDR3. Germline V gene data show CDR1 as SGHNT and CDR2 as YYREEE (reference sequence). J gave up 3 bases and V 2 bases, and 4 bases lay outside the gene matches. CDR3 sequence: CASSFTSGGADTGELFF. In DNA form, the CDR3 reads TGTGCCAGCAGCTTTACTAGCGGGGGGGCCGACACCGGGGAGCTGTTTTTT.

The chain carries TRBV2 and TRBJ1-1, with D hard to call. Germline values: CDR1 SNHLY, CDR2 FYNNEI. Trimming left V 6 bases short and J 6 bases short, with 14 bases between. The CDR3 extends over 13 amino acids. The CDR3, as DNA: TGTGCCAGCAGCACGGGATTTTACTCTGAAGCTTTCTTT. It translates to CASSTGFYSEAFF.

The J gene is TRBJ2-4, the V gene TRBV28, with D tentatively TRBD2 (5 bases). The V end was cut by 3 bases, the J end by 2 bases, with 11 bases between. From germline, CDR1 is MDHEN and CDR2 SYDVKM. The CDR3 contains 15 residues. The CDR3: CASSLGAVTKNIQYF. The CDR3 region has the DNA TGTGCCAGCAGTTTGGGAGCAGTCACCAAAAACATTCAGTACTTC.

The chain combines TRBV29-1 with TRBJ2-5, with a tentative D call TRBD2 (6 bases). The CDR3 is 16 amino acids. V lost 5 bases, J lost 5 bases, and 24 bases lay in between. Germline assignment: CDR1 SQVTM and CDR2 ANQGSEA. CDR3 sequence (DNA): TGCAGCGTTAACCTTTTAGCGGCACCGTTGGGGGAGACCCAGTACTTC. Residues: CSVNLLAAPLGETQYF.

This clone was recorded only once. The CDR3 spells CSAPQTGTQYF. CDR3 nucleotides: TGCAGTGCTCCCCAAACCGGGACCCAGTACTTC. The V gene is TRBV20-1, the J gene TRBJ2-5; D ambiguous. The CDR3 loop spans 11 amino acids. The V and J ends lost 5 bases and 7 bases respectively, with 11 bases between them. Germline V gene sequence: CDR1 DFQATT, CDR2 SNEGSKA (reference sequence).

V usage is TRBV9 and J usage is TRBJ1-1; a weak D match, TRBD1 (5 bases). The CDR3 runs to 15 residues. The V gene's germline CDR1 is SGDLS and CDR2 YYNGEE. Trimming stripped 0 bases from V and 4 bases from J, with 13 bases between. This chain's CDR3 is CASSVGGGSATEAFF. The CDR3 DNA is TGTGCCAGCAGCGTAGGCGGGGGGAGTGCCACTGAAGCTTTCTTT.

This chain links TRBV11-1 with TRBJ1-1; 7 positions agree with TRBD1. With V trimmed by 5 bases and J by 1 base, 7 bases remained unmatched. The CDR3 consists of 15 residues. Per germline, CDR1 SGHAT and CDR2 FQDESV (reference sequence). For the CDR3, the DNA is TGTGCCAGCAGCCACACCGGGACAGCGAACACTGAAGCTTTCTTT. Protein: CASSHTGTANTEAFF.

V is TRBV9 and J is TRBJ2-7; D uncertain. CDR3 length: 14 amino acids. Germline assignment: CDR1 SGDLS and CDR2 YYNGEE. V lost 0 bases and J lost 1, with 8 bases in between. CDR3 region: CASSVGLLSYEQYF. CDR3 nucleotide sequence: TGTGCCAGCAGCGTAGGACTGCTATCCTACGAGCAGTACTTC.

This clone has only a few counts. V is TRBV4-1 and J is TRBJ1-1; TRBD1 aligns across 7 bases. This CDR3 is 14 amino acids long. The trim removed 4 bases at V and 1 base at J, leaving 3 bases unmatched. The germline V gene has CDR1 MGHRA and CDR2 YSYEKL. CDR3 coding DNA: TGCGCCAGCAGCCGGGACAGTAAGAACACTGAAGCTTTCTTT. Translation gives CASSRDSKNTEAFF.

The chain combines TRBV4-2 with TRBJ2-1; 10 nucleotides match TRBD1. J was trimmed by 7 bases and V by 3 bases; bases with no gene match: 9. The CDR3 totals 16 residues. The V gene's germline CDR1 is LGHNA and CDR2 YNFKEQ. CDR3 sequence: CASSQRPGQGWNEQFF. The CDR3 bases are TGTGCCAGCAGCCAGAGACCGGGACAGGGGTGGAATGAGCAGTTCTTC.

The chain uses TRBV27 and TRBJ2-7; TRBD2 agrees at 14 bases. The CDR3 length is 15 residues. V trimming: 8 bases; J trimming: 3 bases; junction bases outside the gene matches: 6. The V gene's germline CDR1 is MNHEY and CDR2 SMNVEV (reference sequence). CDR3 in amino acids: CASFGLAGGFYEQYF. The DNA for the CDR3 is TGTGCCAGCTTTGGACTAGCGGGGGGATTCTACGAGCAGTACTTC.

The chain employs TRBV12-3 or TRBV12-4 and TRBJ2-1; no clear D. CDR3 length equals 12 residues. The ends were cut back, 1 base at V and 9 bases at J, with 7 bases in the middle. CDR3 sequence: CASSLGRGEQFF. CDR3 DNA sequence: TGTGCCAGCAGTTTAGGACGCGGTGAGCAGTTCTTC.

The chain employs TRBV29-1 and TRBJ1-2; 8 bases are shared with TRBD1. In germline, CDR1 is SQVTM, CDR2 ANQGSEA. Trimming cost V 6 bases and J 3 bases; bases outside gene matches: 9. The CDR3 consists of 14 residues. The CDR3 DNA sequence: TGCAGCGTGGGGGCAACAGGGGGTGACTATGGCTACACCTTC. As protein: CSVGATGGDYGYTF.

This sequence joins TRBV24-1 and TRBJ2-5; D gene unclear. The CDR3 sequence is 12 residues long. The ends were cut back, 3 bases at V and 5 bases at J, with 6 bases in the middle. CDR1 and CDR2 (germline): KGHDR, SFDVKD. CDR3 in amino acids: CATSDPSETQYF. As DNA, the CDR3 is TGTGCCACCAGTGATCCCAGTGAGACCCAGTACTTC.

V gene TRBV5-4 combines with J gene TRBJ2-2; the match to TRBD1 covers 7 bases. Per germline, CDR1 SGHNT and CDR2 YYREEE (reference sequence). V lost 4 bases, J lost 6 bases, and 9 bases stayed unmatched. This CDR3 has 15 amino acids. CDR3 sequence: CASSKVTGSAGELFF. In DNA form, the CDR3 reads TGTGCCAGCAGCAAAGTGACAGGGTCGGCCGGGGAGCTGTTTTTT. The full variable domain, its missing parts supplied by reference TRBV5-4 and TRBJ2-2, is ETGVTQSPTHLIKTRGQQVTLRCSSQSGHNTVSWYQQALGQGPQFIFQYYREEENGRGNFPPRFSGLQFPNYSSELNVNALELDDSALYLCASSKVTGSAGELFFGEGSRLTVL.

V and J are TRBV2 and TRBJ2-5, with 14 bases lining up with TRBD2. The V segment lost 4 bases and the J segment 4 bases; nucleotides outside the gene matches: 2. CDR1 is SNHLY and CDR2 is FYNNEI in the germline V gene. The CDR3 consists of 15 residues. The DNA of the CDR3 is TGTGCCAGCAGTGGTGGACTAGCGGGGGGAGAGACCCAGTACTTC. The encoded protein is CASSGGLAGGETQYF.

J is TRBJ1-4 and V is TRBV18; no clear D. CDR1 and CDR2 (germline): KGHSH, LQKENI. The CDR3 is 14 amino acids. The germline V and J ends were trimmed by 3 bases and 8 bases, with 13 bases remaining between them. The CDR3: CASSPQERTEKLFF. DNA for the CDR3: TGTGCCAGCTCACCGCAGGAGCGGACCGAAAAACTGTTTTTT.